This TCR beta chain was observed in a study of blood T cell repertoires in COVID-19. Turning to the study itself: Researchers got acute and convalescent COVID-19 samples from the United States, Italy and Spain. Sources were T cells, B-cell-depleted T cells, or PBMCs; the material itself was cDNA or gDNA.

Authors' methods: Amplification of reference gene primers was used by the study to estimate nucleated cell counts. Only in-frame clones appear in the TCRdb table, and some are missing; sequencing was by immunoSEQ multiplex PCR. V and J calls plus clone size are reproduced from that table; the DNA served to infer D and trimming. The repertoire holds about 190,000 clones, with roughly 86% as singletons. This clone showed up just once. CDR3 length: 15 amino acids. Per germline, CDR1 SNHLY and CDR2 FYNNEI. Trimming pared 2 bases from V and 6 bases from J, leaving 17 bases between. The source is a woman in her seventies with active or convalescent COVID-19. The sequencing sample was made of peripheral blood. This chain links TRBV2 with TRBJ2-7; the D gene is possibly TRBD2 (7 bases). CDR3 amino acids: CASSERGGGEPEQYF. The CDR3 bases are TGTGCCAGCAGTGAAAGGGGGGGCGGAGAACCCGAGCAGTACTTC. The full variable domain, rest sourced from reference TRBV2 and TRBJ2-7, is EPEVTQTPSHQVTQMGQEVILRCVPISNHLYFYWYRQILGQKVEFLVSFYNNEISEKSEIFDDQFSVERPDGSNFTLKIRSTKLEDSAMYFCASSERGGGEPEQYFGPGTRLTVT.